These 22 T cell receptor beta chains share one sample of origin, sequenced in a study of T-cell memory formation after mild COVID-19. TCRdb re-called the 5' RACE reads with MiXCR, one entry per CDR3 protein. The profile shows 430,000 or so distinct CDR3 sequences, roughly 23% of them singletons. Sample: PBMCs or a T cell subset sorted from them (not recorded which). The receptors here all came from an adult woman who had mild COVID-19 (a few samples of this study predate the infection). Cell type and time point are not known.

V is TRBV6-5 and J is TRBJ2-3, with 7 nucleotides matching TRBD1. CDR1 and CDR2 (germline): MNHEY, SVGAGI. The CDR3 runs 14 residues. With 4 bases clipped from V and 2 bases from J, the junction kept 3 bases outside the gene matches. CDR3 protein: CASSFGQVTDTQYF. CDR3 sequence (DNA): TGTGCCAGCAGTTTCGGACAGGTCACAGATACGCAGTATTTT.

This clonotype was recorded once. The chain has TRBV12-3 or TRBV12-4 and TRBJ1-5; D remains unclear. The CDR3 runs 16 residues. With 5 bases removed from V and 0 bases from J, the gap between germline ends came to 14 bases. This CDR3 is CASSLGSIYSNQPQHF. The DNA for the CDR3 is TGTGCCAGCAGTCTAGGGAGTATCTATAGCAATCAGCCCCAGCATTTT.

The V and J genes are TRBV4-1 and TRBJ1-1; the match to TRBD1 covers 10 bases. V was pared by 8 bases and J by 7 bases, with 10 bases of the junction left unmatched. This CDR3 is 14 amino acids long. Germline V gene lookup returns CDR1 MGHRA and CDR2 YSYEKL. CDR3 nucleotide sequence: TGCGCCAGCGGATCAGGACAGGGGGTTGGTGAAGCTTTCTTT. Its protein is CASGSGQGVGEAFF.

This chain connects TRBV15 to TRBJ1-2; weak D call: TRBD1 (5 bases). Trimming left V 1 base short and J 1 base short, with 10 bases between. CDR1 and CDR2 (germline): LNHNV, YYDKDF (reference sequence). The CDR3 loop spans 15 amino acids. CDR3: CATSRVTEVNYGYTF. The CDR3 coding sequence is TGTGCCACCAGCAGAGTGACAGAAGTTAACTATGGCTACACCTTC.

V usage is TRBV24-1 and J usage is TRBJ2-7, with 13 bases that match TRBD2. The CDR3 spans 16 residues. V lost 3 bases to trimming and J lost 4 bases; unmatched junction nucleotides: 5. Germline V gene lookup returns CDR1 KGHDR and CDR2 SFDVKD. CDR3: CATSDRGLAGEYEQYF. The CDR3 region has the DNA TGTGCCACCAGTGATCGCGGACTAGCGGGAGAGTACGAGCAGTACTTC.

DNA of the CDR3: TGCAGTGCTAGTTATAGAAAAGGACCACAGCGGTGGGGCTACACCTTC. Encoded protein: CSASYRKGPQRWGYTF. The chain uses TRBV20-1 and TRBJ1-2; D is unclear. Germline assignment: CDR1 DFQATT and CDR2 SNEGSKA (reference sequence). The CDR3 has 16 residues. V dropped 3 bases and J dropped 8 bases, with 25 bases sitting between them.

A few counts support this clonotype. CDR3 protein: CAWSPQGAYNEQFF. The CDR3 DNA reads as TGTGCCTGGAGTCCACAGGGGGCCTACAATGAGCAGTTCTTC. The J gene is TRBJ2-1, the V gene TRBV30, with 8 bases fitting TRBD1. The length of the CDR3 is 14 residues. V gave up 2 bases and J gave up 2 bases; unmatched junction bases: 2. Germline V gene sequence: CDR1 GTSNPN, CDR2 SVGIG (reference sequence).

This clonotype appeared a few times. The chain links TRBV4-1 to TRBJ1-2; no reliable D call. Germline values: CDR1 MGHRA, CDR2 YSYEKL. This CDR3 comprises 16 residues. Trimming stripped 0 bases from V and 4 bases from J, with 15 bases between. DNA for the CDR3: TGCGCCAGCAGCCAAGATCGGGCGGCATCGGGCTATGGCTACACCTTC. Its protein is CASSQDRAASGYGYTF.

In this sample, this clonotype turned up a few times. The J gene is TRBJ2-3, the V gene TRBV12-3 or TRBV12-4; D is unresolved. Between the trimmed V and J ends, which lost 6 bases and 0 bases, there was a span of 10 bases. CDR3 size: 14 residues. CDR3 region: CASSRARSTDTQYF. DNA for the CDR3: TGTGCCAGCAGCCGCGCCCGTAGCACAGATACGCAGTATTTT.

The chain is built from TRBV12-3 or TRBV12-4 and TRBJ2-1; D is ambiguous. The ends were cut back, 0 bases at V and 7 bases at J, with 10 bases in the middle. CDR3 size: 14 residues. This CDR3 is CASSLAAPGNEQFF. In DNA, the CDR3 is TGTGCCAGCAGTTTAGCTGCCCCTGGGAATGAGCAGTTCTTC.

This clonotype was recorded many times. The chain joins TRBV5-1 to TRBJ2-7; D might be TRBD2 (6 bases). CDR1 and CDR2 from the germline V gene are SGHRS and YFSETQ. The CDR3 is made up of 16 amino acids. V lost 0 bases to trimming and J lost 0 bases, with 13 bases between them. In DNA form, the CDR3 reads TGCGCCAGCAGCTTGGGATTCGGGGGAAGCTCCTACGAGCAGTACTTC. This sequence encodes CASSLGFGGSSYEQYF.

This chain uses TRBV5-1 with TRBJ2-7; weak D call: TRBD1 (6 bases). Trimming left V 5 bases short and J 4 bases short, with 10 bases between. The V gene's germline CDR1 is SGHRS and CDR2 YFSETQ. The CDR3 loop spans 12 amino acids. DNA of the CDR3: TGCGCCAGCAGAGGGGACATTTACGAGCAGTACTTC. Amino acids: CASRGDIYEQYF.

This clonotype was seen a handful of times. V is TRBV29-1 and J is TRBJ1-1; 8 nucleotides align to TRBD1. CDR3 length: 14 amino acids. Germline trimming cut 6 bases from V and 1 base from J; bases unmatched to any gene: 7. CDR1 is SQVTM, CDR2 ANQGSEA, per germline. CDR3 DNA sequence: TGCAGCGTATTAAGCGGGACAGGGAACACTGAAGCTTTCTTT. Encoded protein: CSVLSGTGNTEAFF.

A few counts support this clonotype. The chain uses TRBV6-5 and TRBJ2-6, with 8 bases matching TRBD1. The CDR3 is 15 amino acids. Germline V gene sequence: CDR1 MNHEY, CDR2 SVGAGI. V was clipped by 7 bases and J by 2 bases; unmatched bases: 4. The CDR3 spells CASTNRGTGANVLTF. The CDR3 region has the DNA TGTGCCAGCACCAACAGGGGGACTGGGGCCAACGTCCTGACTTTC.

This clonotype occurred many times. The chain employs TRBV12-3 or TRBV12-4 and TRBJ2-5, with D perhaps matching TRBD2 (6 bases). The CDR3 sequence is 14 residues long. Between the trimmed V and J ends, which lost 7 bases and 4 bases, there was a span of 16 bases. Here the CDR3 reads CASILGGSRETQYF. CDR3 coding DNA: TGTGCCAGCATCTTAGGAGGGAGCAGAGAGACCCAGTACTTC.

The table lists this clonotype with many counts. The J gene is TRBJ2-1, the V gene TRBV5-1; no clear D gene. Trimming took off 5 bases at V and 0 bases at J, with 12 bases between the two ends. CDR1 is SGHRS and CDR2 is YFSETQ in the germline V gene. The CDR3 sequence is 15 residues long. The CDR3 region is CASSPSGVSYNEQFF. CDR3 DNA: TGCGCCAGCAGTCCCAGTGGGGTCTCCTACAATGAGCAGTTCTTC.

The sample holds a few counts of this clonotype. CDR3 sequence (DNA): TGCAGTGCCATGGCCGATCGGACAGGGGGAATTGGGGCCCAGTACTTC. Its protein is CSAMADRTGGIGAQYF. This chain uses TRBV20-1 with TRBJ2-5; TRBD1 matches 10 bases. Germline lookup yields CDR1 DFQATT and CDR2 SNEGSKA (reference sequence). The V segment lost 6 bases and the J segment 9 bases; nucleotides outside the gene matches: 19. This CDR3 spans 16 amino acids.

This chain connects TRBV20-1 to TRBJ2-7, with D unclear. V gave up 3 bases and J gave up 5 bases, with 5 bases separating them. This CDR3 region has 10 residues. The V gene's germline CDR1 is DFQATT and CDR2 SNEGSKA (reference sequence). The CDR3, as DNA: TGCAGTGCTAGCCTCCACGAGCAGTACTTC. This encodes CSASLHEQYF.

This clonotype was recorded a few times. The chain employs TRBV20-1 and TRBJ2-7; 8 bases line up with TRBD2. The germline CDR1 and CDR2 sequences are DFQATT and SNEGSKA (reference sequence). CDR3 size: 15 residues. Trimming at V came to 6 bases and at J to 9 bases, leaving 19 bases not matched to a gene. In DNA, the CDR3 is TGCAGTGCCAAGGCGGGGATACAGCGGGAGATAGGGCAGTACTTC. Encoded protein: CSAKAGIQREIGQYF.

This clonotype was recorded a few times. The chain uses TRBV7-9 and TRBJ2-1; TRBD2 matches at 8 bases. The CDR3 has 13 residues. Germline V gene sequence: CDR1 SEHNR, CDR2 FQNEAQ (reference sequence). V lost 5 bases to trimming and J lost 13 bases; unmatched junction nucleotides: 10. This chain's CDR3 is CASSQGTAGVQFF. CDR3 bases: TGTGCCAGCAGCCAGGGAACAGCGGGAGTACAGTTCTTC.

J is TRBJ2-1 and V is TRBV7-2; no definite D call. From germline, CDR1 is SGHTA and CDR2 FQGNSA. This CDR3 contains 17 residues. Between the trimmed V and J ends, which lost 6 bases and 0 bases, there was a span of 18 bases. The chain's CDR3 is CASSRKSGVYSYNEQFF. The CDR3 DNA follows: TGTGCCAGCAGTCGTAAGTCCGGCGTATACTCCTACAATGAGCAGTTCTTC.

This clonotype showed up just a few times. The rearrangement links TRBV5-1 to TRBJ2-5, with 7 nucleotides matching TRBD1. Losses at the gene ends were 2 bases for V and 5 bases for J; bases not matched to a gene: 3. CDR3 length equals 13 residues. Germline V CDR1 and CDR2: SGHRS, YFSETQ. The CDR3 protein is CASSLQGYETQYF. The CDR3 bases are TGCGCCAGCAGCTTACAGGGGTACGAGACCCAGTACTTC.